The source of this TCR beta chain is a study of identical twins. As to this clonotype: Its matching antigen is unknown.

Looked up from germline, CDR1 is MNHNS and CDR2 is SASEGT. The V gene end was trimmed by 7 bases and the J gene end by 5 bases; junction bases not matched to a gene: 10. The CDR3 is 15 residues long. Addition of a universal primer site occurred through template switching, and cDNA carried unique molecular identifiers. TCRdb independently ran MiXCR on the 5' RACE reads; one entry per CDR3 protein. The sample holds 690,000 or so distinct CDR3 sequences; roughly 8% are singletons and the top ten take 0.75% to 1%. Study-wide points: Those out-of-frame alpha sequences shared by twins showed an excess of low generation probability. Memory repertoires showed no such pattern, whereas abundant cord blood beta clonotypes carried fewer insertions.

The data were also submitted as part of a second study, on yellow fever vaccine responses in identical twins. That study reports: On the reported evidence, twins' vaccine T cell responses seemed partly convergent and partly personalized.

The sample comprised PBMCs. The sequence was collected from a woman aged 18-35 years in good health. This chain connects TRBV6-1 to TRBJ2-1; the match to TRBD2 covers 8 bases. In DNA form, the CDR3 reads TGTGCCAGCAACCTACTAGCGGCCTCTGACAATGAGCAGTTCTTC. The encoded protein is CASNLLAASDNEQFF.